This TCR beta chain was obtained from a study of blood T cell repertoires in COVID-19. Points on this clone: The sample has other DNA sequences that encode this CDR3 too.

Libraries were prepared by immunoSEQ multiplex PCR; TCRdb keeps only in-frame clonotypes and omits some of them. The sample includes a few hundred thousand clones, roughly 84% of them seen just once. The source of this sequence is a human donor with COVID-19, enrolled during active disease. The donor label of this sample is uncertain. The sequenced sample was peripheral blood.

CDR3 sequence reads: CASSLGQGSNQPQHF. For the CDR3, the DNA is TGCGCCAGCAGCTTAGGACAGGGTAGCAATCAGCCCCAGCATTTT. The rearrangement links TRBV5-1 to TRBJ1-5; 8 positions match TRBD1. V gave up 2 bases and J gave up 0 bases; unmatched junction bases: 1. The CDR3 totals 15 residues. The germline CDR1 and CDR2 sequences are SGHRS and YFSETQ.